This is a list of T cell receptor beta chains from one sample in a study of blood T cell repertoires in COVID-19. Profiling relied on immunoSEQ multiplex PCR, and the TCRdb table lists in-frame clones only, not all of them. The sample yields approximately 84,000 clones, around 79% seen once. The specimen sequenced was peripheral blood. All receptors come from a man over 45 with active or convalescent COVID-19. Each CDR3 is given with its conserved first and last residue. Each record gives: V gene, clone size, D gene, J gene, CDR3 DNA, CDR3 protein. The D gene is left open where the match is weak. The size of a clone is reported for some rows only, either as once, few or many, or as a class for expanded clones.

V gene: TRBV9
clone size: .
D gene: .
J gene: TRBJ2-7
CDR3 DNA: TGTGCCAGCAGCACCTCGGGATTCTCCTACGAGCAGTACTTC
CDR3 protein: CASSTSGFSYEQYF

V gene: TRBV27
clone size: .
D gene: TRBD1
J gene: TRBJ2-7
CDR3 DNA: TGTGCCAGCAGCAACGGACAGGGGGCCTACGAGCAGTACTTC
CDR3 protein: CASSNGQGAYEQYF

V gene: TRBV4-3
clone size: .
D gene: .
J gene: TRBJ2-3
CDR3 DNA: TGCGCCAGCAGCCAAGAAAGGGCGGGGGCCCCAGATACGCAGTATTTT
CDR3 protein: CASSQERAGAPDTQYF

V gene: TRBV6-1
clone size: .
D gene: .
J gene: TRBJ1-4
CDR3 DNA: TGTGCCAGCAGTGAAAGAGGATGGGGGACTAGAAACGAAAAACTGTTTTTT
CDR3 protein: CASSERGWGTRNEKLFF

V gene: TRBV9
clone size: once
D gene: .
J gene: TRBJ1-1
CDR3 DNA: TGTGCCAGCAGCGCCGACCGGGGGACCGAGAACACTGAAGCTTTCTTT
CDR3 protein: CASSADRGTENTEAFF

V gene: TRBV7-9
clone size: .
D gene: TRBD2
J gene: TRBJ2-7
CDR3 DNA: TGTGCCAGCAGCTTATTGTGGCGGGGGGGCTACGAGCAGTACTTC
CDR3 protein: CASSLLWRGGYEQYF

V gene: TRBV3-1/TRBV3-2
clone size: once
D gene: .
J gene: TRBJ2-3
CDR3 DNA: TGTGCCAGCAGCCATCTAGGGGGAAAGGGTACAGATACGCAGTATTTT
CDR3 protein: CASSHLGGKGTDTQYF

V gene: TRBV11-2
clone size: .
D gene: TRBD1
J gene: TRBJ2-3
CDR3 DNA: TGTGCCAGCCGCCGGGACAGGGTTCAGGATACGCAGTATTTT
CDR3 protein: CASRRDRVQDTQYF

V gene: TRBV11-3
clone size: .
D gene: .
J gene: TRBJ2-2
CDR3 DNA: TGTGCCAGCAGCTTAGGGCAGGGTGGACACACCGGGGAGCTGTTTTTT
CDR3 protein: CASSLGQGGHTGELFF

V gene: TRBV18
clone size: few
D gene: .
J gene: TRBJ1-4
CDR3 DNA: TGTGCCAGCTCACCAACCGGGGTGGATGAAAAACTGTTTTTT
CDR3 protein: CASSPTGVDEKLFF

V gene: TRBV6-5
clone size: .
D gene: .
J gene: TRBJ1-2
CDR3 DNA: TGTGCCAGCAGGAACAGGGAAGGAGAGGGAGTCTACACCTTC
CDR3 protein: CASRNREGEGVYTF

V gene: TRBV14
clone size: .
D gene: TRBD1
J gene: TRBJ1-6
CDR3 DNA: TGTGCCAGCAGCCGCCGGACAGGACCTAATTCACCCCTCCACTTT
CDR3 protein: CASSRRTGPNSPLHF

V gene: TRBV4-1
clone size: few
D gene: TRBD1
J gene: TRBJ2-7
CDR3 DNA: TGCGCCAGCAGCCAGGGGACAGGGGGAACCTACGAGCAGTACTTC
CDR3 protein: CASSQGTGGTYEQYF

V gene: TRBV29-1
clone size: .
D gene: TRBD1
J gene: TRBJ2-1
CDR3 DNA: TGCAGCGTAGGACAGGGGGCGCATAATGAGCAGTTCTTC
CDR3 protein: CSVGQGAHNEQFF

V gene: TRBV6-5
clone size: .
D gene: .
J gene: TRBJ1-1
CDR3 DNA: TGTGCCAGCAGTTACTCGTATATGGAGGGCACTGAAGCTTTCTTT
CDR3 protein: CASSYSYMEGTEAFF

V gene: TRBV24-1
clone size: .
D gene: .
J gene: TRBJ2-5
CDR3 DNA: TGTGCCTCCATGCGGCAGGGCCAAGAGACCCAGTACTTC
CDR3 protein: CASMRQGQETQYF

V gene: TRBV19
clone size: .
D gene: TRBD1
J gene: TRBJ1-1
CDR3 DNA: TGTGCCAGTAGTAGGGGACAGGGGTTTGGGGAAGCTTTCTTT
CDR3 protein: CASSRGQGFGEAFF

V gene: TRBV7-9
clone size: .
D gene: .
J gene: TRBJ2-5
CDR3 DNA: TGTGCCAGCAGCTTAACAGGCGGACAAGAGACCCAGTACTTC
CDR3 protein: CASSLTGGQETQYF

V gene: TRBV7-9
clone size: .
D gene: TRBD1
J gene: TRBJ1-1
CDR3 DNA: TGTGCCAGCAGCTTAACGGACAGGGCAGTAGGGAACACTGAAGCTTTCTTT
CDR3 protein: CASSLTDRAVGNTEAFF

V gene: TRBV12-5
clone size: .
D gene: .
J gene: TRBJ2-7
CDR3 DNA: TGTGCTAGTGGTTTGGTTGCGGCGGTTCGCGAGCAGTACTTC
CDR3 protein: CASGLVAAVREQYF

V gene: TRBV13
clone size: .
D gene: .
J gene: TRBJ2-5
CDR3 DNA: TGTGCCAGCAGCTTACAGACGCGGGGAGAGACCCAGTACTTC
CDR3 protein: CASSLQTRGETQYF

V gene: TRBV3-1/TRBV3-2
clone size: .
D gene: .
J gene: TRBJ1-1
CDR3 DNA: TGTGCCAGCAGCCAAATGCGGGACACTGAAGCTTTCTTT
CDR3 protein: CASSQMRDTEAFF

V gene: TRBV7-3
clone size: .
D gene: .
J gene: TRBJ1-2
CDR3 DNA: TGTGCCAGCAGCTTACTTCCAGGGGACTATGGCTACACCTTC
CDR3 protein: CASSLLPGDYGYTF

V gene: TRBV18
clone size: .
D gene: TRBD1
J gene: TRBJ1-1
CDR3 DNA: TGTGCCAGCTCACCTCGGACAGGGGAGAACACTGAAGCTTTCTTT
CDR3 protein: CASSPRTGENTEAFF

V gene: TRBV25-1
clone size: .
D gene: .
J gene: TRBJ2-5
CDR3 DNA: TGTGCCAGCAGTGCCAAGGACAGAGAAGAGACCCAGTACTTC
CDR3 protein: CASSAKDREETQYF

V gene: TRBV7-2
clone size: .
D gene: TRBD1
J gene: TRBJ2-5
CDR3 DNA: TGTGCCAGCAGCCCGGGACAGAGACAAGAGACCCAGTACTTC
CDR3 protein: CASSPGQRQETQYF

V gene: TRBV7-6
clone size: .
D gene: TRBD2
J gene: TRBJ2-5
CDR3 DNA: TGTGCCAGCAGCTTAGGACCGAGTCGGGGGGAACGAGAGACCCAGTACTTC
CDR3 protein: CASSLGPSRGERETQYF

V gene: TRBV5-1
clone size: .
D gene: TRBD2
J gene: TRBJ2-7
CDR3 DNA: TGCGCCAGCAGCTTGGACGCGGGGGGGATAACCTACGAGCAGTACTTC
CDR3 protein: CASSLDAGGITYEQYF

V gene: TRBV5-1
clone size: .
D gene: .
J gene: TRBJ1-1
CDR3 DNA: TGCGCCAGCAGCTTGTGGGTAGGAGGAGAGACTGAAGCTTTCTTT
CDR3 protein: CASSLWVGGETEAFF

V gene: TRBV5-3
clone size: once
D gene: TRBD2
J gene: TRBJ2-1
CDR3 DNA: TGTGCCAGAAGCCTTCTCGGGCGGGAGTACTCCTACAATGAGCAGTTCTTC
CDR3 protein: CARSLLGREYSYNEQFF

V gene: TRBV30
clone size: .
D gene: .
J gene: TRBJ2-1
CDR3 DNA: TGTGCCTGGAGTGTACAAGCGGGGCAGTTCTTC
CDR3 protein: CAWSVQAGQFF

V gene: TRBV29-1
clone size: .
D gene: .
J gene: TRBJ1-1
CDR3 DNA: TGCAGCGCCGGGCGGGCTGAAGCTTTCTTT
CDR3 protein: CSAGRAEAFF

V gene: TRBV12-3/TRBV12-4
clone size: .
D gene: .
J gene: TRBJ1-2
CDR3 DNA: TGTGCCAGCAGTTTAGGGTCCTACGGCTACACCTTC
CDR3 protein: CASSLGSYGYTF

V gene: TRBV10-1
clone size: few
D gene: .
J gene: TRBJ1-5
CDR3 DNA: TGCGCCAGCAGCGAGGGGGGGCAGCCCCAGCATTTT
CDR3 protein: CASSEGGQPQHF

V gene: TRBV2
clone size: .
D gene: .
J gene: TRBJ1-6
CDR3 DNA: TGTGCCAGCAGGCCCTTCGGGGGTAATTCACCCCTCCACTTT
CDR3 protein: CASRPFGGNSPLHF

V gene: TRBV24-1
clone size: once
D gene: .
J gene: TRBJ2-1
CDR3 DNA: TGTGCCACCAGTGGCTGGTCAGGCAATGAGCAGTTCTTC
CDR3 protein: CATSGWSGNEQFF

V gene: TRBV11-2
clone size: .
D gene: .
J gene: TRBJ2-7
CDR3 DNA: TGTGCCAGCAGCTCCCAAATCTACGAGCAGTACTTC
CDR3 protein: CASSSQIYEQYF

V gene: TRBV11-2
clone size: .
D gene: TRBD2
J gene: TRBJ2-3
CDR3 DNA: TGTGCCAGCAGCTTACAAGCGGGGCAGGCGGATACGCAGTATTTT
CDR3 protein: CASSLQAGQADTQYF

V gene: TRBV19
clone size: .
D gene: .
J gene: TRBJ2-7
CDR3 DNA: TGTGCCAGTAGTATCGCCAGCTACGAGCAGTACTTC
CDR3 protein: CASSIASYEQYF

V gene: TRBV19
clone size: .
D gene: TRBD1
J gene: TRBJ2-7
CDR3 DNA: TGTGCCAGTAGTATAGGACAGGGCTACGAGCAGTACTTC
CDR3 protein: CASSIGQGYEQYF

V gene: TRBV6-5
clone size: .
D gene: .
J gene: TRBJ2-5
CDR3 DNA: TGTGCCAGCAGTTACTCCCACAACAGGGGGGGAGAGACCCAGTACTTC
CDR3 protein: CASSYSHNRGGETQYF

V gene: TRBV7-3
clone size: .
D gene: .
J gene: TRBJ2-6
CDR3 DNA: TGTGCCAGCAGCCGCGAGCTCTCTGGGGCCAACGTCCTGACTTTC
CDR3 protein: CASSRELSGANVLTF

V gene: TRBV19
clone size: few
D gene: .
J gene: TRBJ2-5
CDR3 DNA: TGTGCCAGTAGTACCGGGTCCCAGGAGACCCAGTACTTC
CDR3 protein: CASSTGSQETQYF

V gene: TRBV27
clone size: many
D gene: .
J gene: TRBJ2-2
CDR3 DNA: TGTGCCAGCAGTCCCCTAAAGGGGATGAACACCGGGGAGCTGTTTTTT
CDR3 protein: CASSPLKGMNTGELFF

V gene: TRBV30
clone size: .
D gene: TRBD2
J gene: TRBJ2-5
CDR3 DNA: TGTGCCTGGAGCCAAGGACTAGCGGGGGAAGAGACCCAGTACTTC
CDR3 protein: CAWSQGLAGEETQYF

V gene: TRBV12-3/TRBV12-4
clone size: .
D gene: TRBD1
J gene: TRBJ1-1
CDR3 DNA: TGTGCCAGCAGGACAGGGCGACGCGTTGTAGCTTTCTTT
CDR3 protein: CASRTGRRVVAFF

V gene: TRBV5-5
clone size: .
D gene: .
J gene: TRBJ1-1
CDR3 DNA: TGTGCCAGCAGCTTGTTACTCACTGAAGCTTTCTTT
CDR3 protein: CASSLLLTEAFF

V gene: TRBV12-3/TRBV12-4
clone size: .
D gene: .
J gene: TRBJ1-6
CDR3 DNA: TGTGCCAGCACCAGCGGGTATTCACCCCTCCACTTT
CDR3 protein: CASTSGYSPLHF

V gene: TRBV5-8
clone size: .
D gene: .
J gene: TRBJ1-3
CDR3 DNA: TGTGCCAGCAGCGCGGGAGTCGCCTCTGGAAACACCATATATTTT
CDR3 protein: CASSAGVASGNTIYF

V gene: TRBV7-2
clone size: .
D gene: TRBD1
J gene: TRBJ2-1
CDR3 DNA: TGTGCCAGCAGCTTAAGGGTCAGGGGGCAGGATGAGCAGTTCTTC
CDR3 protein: CASSLRVRGQDEQFF

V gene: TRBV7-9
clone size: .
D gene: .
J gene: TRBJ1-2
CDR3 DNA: TGTGCCATCCCAACCAACCCCCCGATACTCTATGGCTACACCTTC
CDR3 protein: CAIPTNPPILYGYTF

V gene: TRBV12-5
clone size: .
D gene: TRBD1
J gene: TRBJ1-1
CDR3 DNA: TGTGCTAGTGGTTTGGGACAGGGAGAAGCTTTCTTT
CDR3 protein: CASGLGQGEAFF

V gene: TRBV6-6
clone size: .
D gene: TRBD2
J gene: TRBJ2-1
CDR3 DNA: TGTGCCAGCAGTTTTCTAGCGGGGGAGTACAATGAGCAGTTCTTC
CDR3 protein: CASSFLAGEYNEQFF

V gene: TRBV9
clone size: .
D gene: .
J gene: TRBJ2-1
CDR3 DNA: TGTGCCAGCAGCCCGCGGACGGGGAACAATGAGCAGTTCTTC
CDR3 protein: CASSPRTGNNEQFF

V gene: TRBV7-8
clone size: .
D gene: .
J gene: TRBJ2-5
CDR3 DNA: TGTGCCAGCAGCCCAAGGGGGGGGGTGGTGCGAGAGACCCAGTACTTC
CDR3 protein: CASSPRGGVVRETQYF